The 11 T cell receptor beta chains below come from one sample, sequenced in a study of lymphopenia after photon versus proton radiotherapy. The method was immunoSEQ multiplex PCR; TCRdb's version includes in-frame clones alone and lacks a portion of them. Among 55,000 to 75,000 clones listed, approximately 90% were seen once. Sequenced material: peripheral blood, taken from a patient treated with photon-based radiotherapy. These receptors all stem from a woman aged 70-85 years with pancreatic cancer.

In its sample, this clone was seen once. The chain joins TRBV9 to TRBJ2-7; maybe TRBD1 (5 bases). The length of the CDR3 is 15 residues. Germline V gene sequence: CDR1 SGDLS, CDR2 YYNGEE. Trimming cost V 0 bases and J 6 bases, with 16 bases left between them. The DNA for the CDR3 is TGTGCCAGCAGCGTAGCTACAGGCCCCAGTATCGAGCAGTACTTC. Translating it yields CASSVATGPSIEQYF. Complete variable domain (other parts from reference TRBV9 and TRBJ2-7): DSGVTQTPKHLITATGQRVTLRCSPRSGDLSVYWYQQSLDQGLQFLIQYYNGEERAKGNILERFSAQQFPDLHSELNLSSLELGDSALYFCASSVATGPSIEQYFGPGTRLTVT.

The chain employs TRBV5-4 and TRBJ2-2; 7 positions agree with TRBD2. Germline V gene sequence: CDR1 SGHNT, CDR2 YYREEE (reference sequence). CDR3 length: 17 residues. V was pared by 0 bases and J by 5 bases, with 10 bases of the junction left unmatched. The CDR3 spells CASSLGRERDATGELFF. Here the CDR3 DNA reads TGTGCCAGCAGCTTGGGAAGGGAGCGGGACGCTACCGGGGAGCTGTTTTTT.

The CDR3 region is CASSRAGVPTYEQYF. CDR3 DNA sequence: TGCGCCAGCAGCCGTGCAGGGGTCCCCACCTACGAGCAGTACTTC. The V and J genes are TRBV5-1 and TRBJ2-7, with a weak D call TRBD1 (6 bases). The length of the CDR3 is 15 residues. The germline V and J ends were trimmed by 4 bases and 2 bases, with 16 bases remaining between them. Germline V gene sequence: CDR1 SGHRS, CDR2 YFSETQ. Supplemented by reference TRBV5-1 and TRBJ2-7, the full variable domain reads KAGVTQTPRYLIKTRGQQVTLSCSPISGHRSVSWYQQTPGQGLQFLFEYFSETQRNKGNFPGRFSGRQFSNSRSEMNVSTLELGDSALYLCASSRAGVPTYEQYFGPGTRLTVT.

The chain is built from TRBV7-3 and TRBJ2-7, with 12 positions matching TRBD1. The CDR3 is made up of 16 amino acids. V gave up 5 bases and J gave up 5 bases; unmatched junction bases: 10. CDR1 is SGHTA and CDR2 is FQGTGA in the germline V gene. The CDR3 DNA follows: TGTGCCAGCAGCGCCCTCCCGGGACAGGGGGCCAACGAGCAGTACTTC. Residues: CASSALPGQGANEQYF.

The genes are TRBV14 and TRBJ1-2, with 11 bases lining up with TRBD1. The V gene's germline CDR1 is SGHDN and CDR2 FVKESK. This CDR3 is built from 16 residues. Trimming cost V 4 bases and J 6 bases; bases outside gene matches: 10. The DNA for the CDR3 is TGTGCCAGCAGCCTCCGGAGGACAGGGGGCCGGGATGGCTACACCTTC. This gives the protein CASSLRRTGGRDGYTF. Supplemented by reference TRBV14 and TRBJ1-2, the full variable domain reads EAGVTQFPSHSVIEKGQTVTLRCDPISGHDNLYWYRRVMGKEIKFLLHFVKESKQDESGMPNNRFLAERTGGTYSTLKVQPAELEDSGVYFCASSLRRTGGRDGYTFGSGTRLTVV.

This chain links TRBV4-1 with TRBJ2-2; D is possibly TRBD2 (6 bases). The CDR3 is 15 residues long. V lost 5 bases and J lost 0, with 10 bases in between. Germline V gene sequence: CDR1 MGHRA, CDR2 YSYEKL. The CDR3 sequence is CASSLAESNTGELFF. The DNA for the CDR3 is TGCGCCAGCAGCTTAGCGGAGTCGAACACCGGGGAGCTGTTTTTT.

The V and J genes are TRBV6-5 and TRBJ2-5, with 9 bases identical to TRBD1. The germline V gene encodes CDR1 MNHEY and CDR2 SVGAGI. The CDR3 sequence is 14 residues long. V lost 6 bases to trimming and J lost 7 bases; unmatched junction nucleotides: 9. CDR3 sequence reads: CASRPGQGRATQYF. The CDR3 DNA is TGTGCCAGCAGACCGGGACAGGGACGCGCGACCCAGTACTTC.

This chain connects TRBV18 to TRBJ2-2; D remains unclear. Trimming removed 3 bases from V and 7 bases from J, with 18 bases in between. Germline V gives CDR1 KGHSH, CDR2 LQKENI. The CDR3 is made up of 16 amino acids. The CDR3 DNA is TGTGCCAGCTCACCTATTCAAGGCAGTGTCGACGGGGAGCTGTTTTTT. This gives the protein CASSPIQGSVDGELFF.

This clone was seen once. CDR3 protein: CATSGMGNNQPQHF. For the CDR3, the DNA is TGTGCCACCTCGGGGATGGGAAACAATCAGCCCCAGCATTTT. V is TRBV19 and J is TRBJ1-5; D call uncertain. The CDR3 covers 14 residues. V was shortened by 10 bases and J by 3 bases, with 16 bases between the two germline ends. Germline CDR1 and CDR2: LNHDA and SQIVND (reference sequence).

The rearrangement joins TRBV7-8 to TRBJ2-7; D may be TRBD2 (5 bases). The CDR3 is 15 amino acids. The V gene lost 0 bases and the J gene lost 0 bases, with 9 bases spanning the gap. Looked up from germline, CDR1 is SGHVS and CDR2 is FQNEAQ. CDR3 loop: CASSLAIRDSYEQYF. The CDR3 DNA reads TGTGCCAGCAGCTTAGCGATCCGGGACTCCTACGAGCAGTACTTC.

This chain links TRBV28 with TRBJ2-2, with unresolved D. Germline assignment: CDR1 MDHEN and CDR2 SYDVKM. This CDR3 comprises 13 residues. The germline V and J ends were trimmed by 7 bases and 5 bases, with 11 bases remaining between them. The CDR3 loop reads CASIGEVTGELFF. The CDR3 DNA follows: TGTGCCAGCATTGGAGAAGTTACCGGGGAGCTGTTTTTT. Full variable domain (missing parts from reference TRBV28 and TRBJ2-2): DVKVTQSSRYLVKRTGEKVFLECVQDMDHENMFWYRQDPGLGLRLIYFSYDVKMKEKGDIPEGYSVSREKKERFSLILESASTNQTSMYLCASIGEVTGELFFGEGSRLTVL.